Listed here are 24 T cell receptor beta chains from one sample, sequenced in a study of metastatic and nonmetastatic thyroid tumors. From the PCR reads, TCRdb re-called clones with MiXCR. The data hold about 40,000 clones, with approximately 13% observed a single time. Thyroid surgery had not been preceded by any treatment in any patient. Sequenced sample: blood. These receptors all stem from a female donor with papillary thyroid cancer or a benign thyroid nodule (not recorded which). Some clones in this sample may be carry-over from other donors' samples.

Many counts were recorded for this clone. Possible read error: a much larger clone is one base away. V and J are TRBV11-3 and TRBJ2-2; the D is unclear. Trimming left V 8 bases short and J 6 bases short, with 7 bases between. This CDR3 region has 11 residues. Germline V gives CDR1 SGHNT, CDR2 YENEEA. The CDR3 loop reads CASSKAGELFF. CDR3 in DNA: TGTGCCAGCTCGAAAGCCGGGGAGCTGTTTTTT.

This clone was detected only a few times. This clone may be a read error of a much larger clone one base away. The same CDR3 arises from other DNA sequences in this sample as well. J is TRBJ2-7 and V is TRBV20-1; 8 nucleotides align to TRBD2. CDR3 length equals 16 residues. The trim removed 3 bases at V and 0 bases at J, leaving 10 bases unmatched. The germline V gene encodes CDR1 DFQATT and CDR2 SNEGSKA (reference sequence). CDR3 amino acids: CSARTPASGSSYEQYF. CDR3 sequence (DNA): TGCAGTGCTAGGACTCCAGCCAGCGGGAGCTCCTACGAGCAGTACTTC.

The sample holds many counts of this clone. The chain is built from TRBV12-3 or TRBV12-4 and TRBJ1-4, with unresolved D. The CDR3 contains 16 residues. V was shortened by 3 bases and J by 0 bases, with 11 bases between the two germline ends. The CDR3 nucleotides are TGTGCCAGCAGTTTCGGGCACGCTACAACTAATGAAAAACTGTTTTTT. It specifies CASSFGHATTNEKLFF.

This clone was seen many times. This chain connects TRBV27 to TRBJ2-7, with 7 nucleotides matching TRBD1. V was clipped by 5 bases and J by 2 bases; unmatched bases: 6. The CDR3 length is 14 residues. CDR1 and CDR2 (germline): MNHEY, SMNVEV (reference sequence). Here the CDR3 reads CASSPIQGPYEQYF. CDR3 DNA sequence: TGTGCCAGCAGTCCCATACAGGGGCCCTACGAGCAGTACTTC.

This clone was seen ten or more times. This same CDR3 is encoded by further DNA sequences in the sample. V usage is TRBV20-1 and J usage is TRBJ2-1; the D is unclear. The V and J ends lost 5 bases and 7 bases respectively, with 9 bases between them. This CDR3 spans 11 amino acids. Germline V CDR1 and CDR2: DFQATT, SNEGSKA (reference sequence). The CDR3 DNA is TGCAGTGCTCCAGACCATAATGAGCAGTTCTTC. It yields the protein CSAPDHNEQFF.

This chain joins TRBV6-2 or TRBV6-3 and TRBJ2-3; TRBD2 agrees at 13 bases. Germline values: CDR1 MNHEY, CDR2 SVGEGT. V was clipped by 0 bases and J by 4 bases; unmatched bases: 13. CDR3 length: 20 amino acids. CDR3 region: CASSYSISRGLAGEADTQYF. The CDR3 coding sequence is TGTGCCAGCAGTTACTCGATATCCCGAGGACTAGCGGGAGAGGCAGATACGCAGTATTTT.

J is TRBJ1-3 and V is TRBV28; D is possibly TRBD1 (6 bases). V lost 5 bases and J lost 4, with 15 bases in between. Germline assignment: CDR1 MDHEN and CDR2 SYDVKM. The CDR3 contains 15 residues. CDR3 DNA sequence: TGTGCCAGCAGTAACAGGGATTTAGGAGGAAACACCATATATTTT. This gives the protein CASSNRDLGGNTIYF. Variable domain in full (rest from reference TRBV28 and TRBJ1-3): DVKVTQSSRYLVKRTGEKVFLECVQDMDHENMFWYRQDPGLGLRLIYFSYDVKMKEKGDIPEGYSVSREKKERFSLILESASTNQTSMYLCASSNRDLGGNTIYFGEGSWLTVV.

This clone occurred many times. The chain joins TRBV6-1 to TRBJ2-1; 8 nucleotides match TRBD2. CDR1 is MNHNS and CDR2 is SASEGT in the germline V gene. The CDR3 sequence is 16 residues long. V lost 6 bases to trimming and J lost 2 bases; unmatched junction nucleotides: 9. This chain's CDR3 is CASRFSGTQPYNEQFF. For the CDR3, the DNA is TGTGCCAGCAGGTTTAGCGGGACCCAACCCTACAATGAGCAGTTCTTC.

This clone has at least ten counts. V and J are TRBV5-1 and TRBJ1-2; tentatively, D is TRBD1 (5 bases). In germline, CDR1 is SGHRS, CDR2 YFSETQ. CDR3 length: 15 amino acids. Trimming stripped 8 bases from V and 2 bases from J, with 19 bases between. CDR3 DNA: TGCGCCAGTTCCACGGACATTTTTCGAAACTATGGCTACACCTTC. Its protein is CASSTDIFRNYGYTF.

At least ten counts were recorded for this clone. The chain has TRBV20-1 and TRBJ2-5; D unresolved. Deletions cut 4 bases from V and 5 bases from J, with 8 bases between. The CDR3 contains 11 residues. Germline values: CDR1 DFQATT, CDR2 SNEGSKA (reference sequence). The CDR3 DNA sequence: TGCAGTGCTACCCAACGGGAGACCCAGTACTTC. Protein: CSATQRETQYF.

This clone was seen many times. This chain joins TRBV10-3 and TRBJ1-2, with 7 bases lining up with TRBD1. The CDR3 consists of 15 residues. The V gene end was trimmed by 5 bases and the J gene end by 8 bases; junction bases not matched to a gene: 14. Germline V gene data show CDR1 as ENHRY and CDR2 as SYGVKD. The CDR3 DNA reads TGTGCCATCAGTCTTGACAGGGATTCGTTGCGGGGCTACACCTTC. Its protein product is CAISLDRDSLRGYTF.

This clone was picked up one time. A much larger clone is a single base away; this may be a read error. The gene calls are TRBV25-1 and TRBJ1-1; D perhaps matches TRBD1 (5 bases). The CDR3 length is 14 residues. Germline-derived CDR1 and CDR2 are MGHDK and SYGVNS. In DNA, the CDR3 is TGTGCCAGCAGGATGGATTGGGGCGACACTGAGGCTTTCTTT. It specifies CASRMDWGDTEAFF.

This clone was seen many times. The chain is built from TRBV12-3 or TRBV12-4 and TRBJ2-6, with 8 positions matching TRBD1. The CDR3 covers 18 residues. V lost 4 bases and J lost 4; bases outside the gene matches: 12. The CDR3 coding sequence is TGTGCCAGCAGTTCCTGGACAGGGCCAGCGGCCGGGGCCAACGTCCTGACTTTC. Translating it yields CASSSWTGPAAGANVLTF.

This clone was seen many times. The V gene is TRBV18, the J gene TRBJ2-7, with D unclear. CDR3 length: 16 residues. Germline V lookup: CDR1 KGHSH, CDR2 LQKENI. V gave up 0 bases and J gave up 0 bases, with 12 bases separating them. The CDR3 reads CASSPPQRPSSYEQYF. The CDR3 nucleotides read TGTGCCAGCTCACCACCGCAGCGCCCAAGCTCCTACGAGCAGTACTTC.

This clone was seen at least ten times. This chain uses TRBV24-1 with TRBJ2-3, with D hard to call. The germline gives CDR1 KGHDR, CDR2 SFDVKD. V lost 9 bases and J lost 2, with 8 bases in between. The CDR3 spans 12 residues. The CDR3 sequence: CATRDPTDTQYF. The CDR3 coding sequence is TGTGCCACCCGAGATCCCACAGATACGCAGTATTTT.

Notes on this clone: A junction boundary mismatches the germline segment, possibly from a read error. This sequence joins TRBV11-2 and TRBJ2-3, with TRBD2 as a possible D gene (5 bases). The CDR3 covers 15 residues. Looked up from germline, CDR1 is SGHAT and CDR2 is FQNNGV. CDR3 sequence reads: CSSSAPDREPDTQYF. As DNA, the CDR3 is TGTTCCAGCAGCGCGCCGGATCGGGAACCCGATACGCAGTATTTT.

Notes on this clone: One base away lies a much larger clone, so this may be a sequencing read error. This specimen includes other DNA sequences encoding the same CDR3. V usage is TRBV27 and J usage is TRBJ2-4; 8 positions match TRBD1. The V gene's germline CDR1 is MNHEY and CDR2 SMNVEV (reference sequence). CDR3 length equals 20 residues. V shed 2 bases and J 8 bases; nucleotides not matched to a gene: 23. The CDR3 nucleotides are TGTGCCAGCAGTTTACCTCAGGGGGCTCAACTGTCGCTTCTTACTGACATTCAGTACTTC. The encoded protein is CASSLPQGAQLSLLTDIQYF.

This clone was seen repeatedly, ten times or more. The gene calls are TRBV2 and TRBJ2-3, with D perhaps matching TRBD2 (5 bases). Germline CDR1 SNHLY, CDR2 FYNNEI. The CDR3 length is 15 residues. Trimming pared 7 bases from V and 4 bases from J, leaving 18 bases between. The CDR3 region has the DNA TGTGCCAGCAACCGGGATTCCTCGTTCGCAGATACGCAGTATTTT. Amino acids: CASNRDSSFADTQYF.

This clone has ten or more counts. The V call is TRBV30, the J call TRBJ1-5; D is ambiguous. Per the germline V gene, CDR1 is GTSNPN and CDR2 is SVGIG (reference sequence). This CDR3 contains 13 residues. The V end was cut by 3 bases, the J end by 4 bases, with 10 bases between. The CDR3 DNA is TGTGCCTGGAGCACTAGACTAAATCAGCCCCAGCATTTT. Protein: CAWSTRLNQPQHF.

This clone was detected ten times or more. The chain employs TRBV9 and TRBJ2-1; TRBD2 agrees at 9 bases. V lost 1 base, J lost 2 bases, and 10 bases stayed unmatched. This CDR3 has 18 residues. The V gene's germline CDR1 is SGDLS and CDR2 YYNGEE. The CDR3 DNA is TGTGCCAGCAGCGTAAACCCCCCAGCGGGAGGCCCCTACAATGAGCAGTTCTTC. This sequence encodes CASSVNPPAGGPYNEQFF.

This clone occurred many times. This chain connects TRBV7-8 to TRBJ2-2, with D possibly being TRBD1 (7 bases). There are 18 residues in the CDR3. Germline CDR1 is SGHVS and CDR2 is FQNEAQ. The V end lost 1 base, the J end lost 1 base, and 16 bases lay between the germline ends. The CDR3 sequence is CASSLVSGGLVNTGELFF. CDR3 DNA: TGTGCCAGCAGCTTAGTTTCAGGGGGACTCGTGAACACCGGGGAGCTGTTTTTT. Using reference TRBV7-8 and TRBJ2-2 for the parts outside the CDR3, the full variable domain is GAGVSQSPRYKVAKRGQDVALRCDPISGHVSLFWYQQALGQGPEFLTYFQNEAQLDKSGLPSDRFFAERPEGSVSTLKIQRTQQEDSAVYLCASSLVSGGLVNTGELFFGEGSRLTVL.

This clone occurred many times. A read error may account for a junction end that differs from germline. This chain connects TRBV2 to TRBJ2-3, with 7 bases aligning to TRBD1. The CDR3 is 13 residues long. Germline V gene lookup returns CDR1 SNHLY and CDR2 FYNNEI. CDR3 in amino acids: CASNEGGADTQYF. The CDR3 nucleotides read TGTGCCAGCAATGAAGGGGGCGCAGATACGCAGTATTTT.

This clone has a count of ten or more. This sequence joins TRBV3-1 and TRBJ2-3, with TRBD2 as a possible D gene (6 bases). Germline CDR1 reads LGHDT; CDR2 reads YNNKEL (reference sequence). Trimming left V 1 base short and J 5 bases short, with 13 bases between. The CDR3 covers 15 residues. The CDR3 nucleotides read TGTGCCAGCAGCCAAGGACTAGTGTTGGTAGATACGCAGTATTTT. This codes for CASSQGLVLVDTQYF.

This clone has ten or more counts. V usage is TRBV5-1 and J usage is TRBJ2-3, with D possibly TRBD2 on 5 matching bases. The CDR3 has 16 amino acids. Germline V gene sequence: CDR1 SGHRS, CDR2 YFSETQ. V lost 0 bases and J lost 3, with 14 bases in between. The CDR3 bases are TGCGCCAGCAGCTTGGGAGGGTCTAGCAGGACAGATACGCAGTATTTT. Translation: CASSLGGSSRTDTQYF. Supplemented by reference TRBV5-1 and TRBJ2-3, the full variable domain reads KAGVTQTPRYLIKTRGQQVTLSCSPISGHRSVSWYQQTPGQGLQFLFEYFSETQRNKGNFPGRFSGRQFSNSRSEMNVSTLELGDSALYLCASSLGGSSRTDTQYFGPGTRLTVL.